The 12 T cell receptor beta chains reported below all come from one sample, sequenced in a study of OX40 agonist ivuxolimab in advanced cancers. Data came from immunoSEQ multiplex PCR; TCRdb stores just in-frame clones and leaves some out. The sample has about 21,000 clones; 70% to 85% are singletons. This specimen consisted of CD4+ or CD8+ T cells sorted from blood, obtained in a trial of the OX40 agonist ivuxolimab. All receptors come from an adult with an advanced solid tumor such as melanoma, head and neck, liver or kidney cancer.

The gene calls are TRBV4-1 and TRBJ2-7; D not certain. From germline, CDR1 is MGHRA and CDR2 YSYEKL. Trimming took off 4 bases at V and 4 bases at J, with 11 bases between the two ends. This CDR3 contains 13 residues. The CDR3 DNA reads TGCGCCAGCAGCCCCGGACGGCTATACGAGCAGTACTTC. Its translation: CASSPGRLYEQYF.

This clone came up a few times. The chain employs TRBV4-2 and TRBJ1-5; D gene uncertain. The CDR3 is 13 amino acids. Trimming left V 1 base short and J 9 bases short, with 10 bases between. Germline assignment: CDR1 LGHNA and CDR2 YNFKEQ. This chain's CDR3 is CASSQAPGRPQHF. The CDR3 DNA sequence: TGTGCCAGCAGCCAAGCCCCCGGGAGGCCCCAGCATTTT.

V and J are TRBV11-2 and TRBJ2-7; the D gene is possibly TRBD2 (7 bases). V gave up 5 bases and J gave up 4 bases, with 9 bases separating them. CDR3 length equals 12 residues. Germline CDR1 SGHAT, CDR2 FQNNGV. CDR3 region: CASSEGGYEQYF. CDR3 bases: TGTGCCAGCAGCGAGGGGGGGTACGAGCAGTACTTC.

The CDR3 DNA is TGTGCCAGCAGCTTTTCGAACGACCGTAGCACAGATACGCAGTATTTT. It is translated as CASSFSNDRSTDTQYF. The rearrangement links TRBV7-6 to TRBJ2-3; D remains ambiguous. Germline CDR1 is SGHVS and CDR2 is FNYEAQ. Trimming removed 3 bases at V and 0 bases at J, with 13 bases between. This CDR3 is 16 amino acids long.

V usage is TRBV9 and J usage is TRBJ2-7, with D possibly being TRBD1 or TRBD2 (6 bases each). V was trimmed by 0 bases and J by 5 bases, leaving 12 bases between them. The germline V gene has CDR1 SGDLS and CDR2 YYNGEE. The CDR3 spans 14 residues. CDR3 DNA: TGTGCCAGCAGCGTAGGGCTAGGGGGGCACGAGCAGTACTTC. Translating gives CASSVGLGGHEQYF.

The chain uses TRBV16 and TRBJ1-5; TRBD1 matches 10 bases. CDR3 length equals 17 residues. Germline CDR1 and CDR2: KGHSY and FQNENV. Trimming took 2 bases from V and 7 from J; bases not matched to a gene: 11. CDR3 nucleotide sequence: TGTGCCAGCAGCCAACACCGGGACAGGGGATTGTGGCAGCCCCAGCATTTT. Residues: CASSQHRDRGLWQPQHF.

The CDR3 protein is CASSLTRTGIREKLFF. The CDR3 DNA sequence: TGTGCCAGCAGCCTGACGAGGACAGGGATTCGAGAAAAACTGTTTTTT. The rearrangement joins TRBV5-5 to TRBJ1-4; TRBD1 matches at 8 bases. There are 16 residues in the CDR3. Germline CDR1 and CDR2: SGHKS and YYEKEE (reference sequence). With V trimmed by 4 bases and J by 8 bases, 13 bases remained unmatched.

The chain recombines TRBV19 with TRBJ2-1; 12 bases line up with TRBD2. The CDR3 is made up of 16 amino acids. With 4 bases clipped from V and 4 bases from J, the junction kept 5 bases outside the gene matches. Germline V gene sequence: CDR1 LNHDA, CDR2 SQIVND (reference sequence). For the CDR3, the DNA is TGTGCCAGTAGTAATTCCGGGACTAGCGGGTACAATGAGCAGTTCTTC. The encoded protein is CASSNSGTSGYNEQFF.

In DNA form, the CDR3 reads TGCGCCAGCAGCTTCTGGGGGGATGGCTACACCTTC. As protein: CASSFWGDGYTF. The V and J genes are TRBV5-1 and TRBJ1-2, with D possibly matching TRBD1 (5 bases). Deletions cut 2 bases from V and 6 bases from J, with 8 bases between. This CDR3 has 12 residues. The germline gives CDR1 SGHRS, CDR2 YFSETQ.

The chain links TRBV28 to TRBJ2-7; 14 bases are a match to TRBD2. Germline V gene data show CDR1 as MDHEN and CDR2 as SYDVKM. The V gene end was trimmed by 6 bases and the J gene end by 6 bases; junction bases not matched to a gene: 4. The CDR3 is 14 residues long. In nucleotides, the CDR3 is TGTGCCAGCAGCCCGGGACTAGCGGGGGTCGAGCAGTACTTC. Protein: CASSPGLAGVEQYF.

The chain links TRBV5-5 to TRBJ2-7; 12 bases are a match to TRBD2. The CDR3 has 16 amino acids. Losses at the gene ends were 4 bases for V and 5 bases for J; bases not matched to a gene: 10. Germline assignment: CDR1 SGHKS and CDR2 YYEKEE (reference sequence). CDR3 sequence: CASSDRTSGKWNEQYF. The CDR3 DNA sequence: TGTGCCAGCAGCGACCGGACTAGCGGGAAGTGGAACGAGCAGTACTTC.

The genes are TRBV7-8 and TRBJ2-7, with 10 bases that match TRBD2. The CDR3 contains 14 residues. Germline-derived CDR1 and CDR2 are SGHVS and FQNEAQ. V lost 7 bases and J lost 6; bases outside the gene matches: 9. The CDR3 loop is CASTLGLAGVEQYF. The CDR3 coding sequence is TGTGCCAGCACCCTGGGGCTAGCGGGAGTCGAGCAGTACTTC.